What follows is one T cell receptor (beta chain) and its context. This sample was included in a study of shared clonotypes between healthy human individuals. Germline V gene data show CDR1 as SGHRS and CDR2 as YFSETQ. This CDR3 is 14 amino acids long. With 2 bases clipped from V and 6 bases from J, the junction kept 4 bases outside the gene matches. Some clones are missing from TCRdb's copy, which holds only in-frame ones; the method was immunoSEQ multiplex PCR. The sample contains more than 1 million clones, around 78% of which appear only once. The sample consisted of memory CD4+ T cells from PBMCs. Indicated subset: CD45RA-negative fraction. This clonotype was obtained from a man aged 18 to 29 in good health. Some clones in this sample may be carry-over from other donors' samples. The rearrangement links TRBV5-1 to TRBJ2-2; TRBD1 agrees at 7 bases. CDR3 amino acids: CASSFDRDPGELFF. In nucleotides, the CDR3 is TGCGCCAGCAGCTTCGACAGGGATCCCGGGGAGCTGTTTTTT.